This TCR beta chain came from a study of identical twins. Overall study results and limits: Cross-sectional statistics underpinned the conclusions; the same donors were not followed.

This clonotype was picked up a small number of times. As yet, its antigen is unknown. TCRdb re-called the 5' RACE reads with MiXCR, one entry per CDR3 protein. The table lists around 470,000 distinct CDR3 sequences, approximately 15% of them singletons. The CDR3 totals 15 residues. After removal of 5 bases from V and 6 bases from J, the junction contained 7 bases not matched to a gene. CDR1 and CDR2 from the germline V gene are MNHEY and SMNVEV (reference sequence). These sequences were also reported in another study, on yellow fever vaccine responses in identical twins.

The origin of this receptor is a young woman in good health. The chain has TRBV27 and TRBJ2-3; TRBD1 agrees at 11 bases. The sample comprised CD4+ T cells sorted from blood. The CDR3 region is CASSPSDRGPDTQYF. For the CDR3, the DNA is TGTGCCAGCAGTCCGTCGGACAGGGGGCCTGATACGCAGTATTTT.